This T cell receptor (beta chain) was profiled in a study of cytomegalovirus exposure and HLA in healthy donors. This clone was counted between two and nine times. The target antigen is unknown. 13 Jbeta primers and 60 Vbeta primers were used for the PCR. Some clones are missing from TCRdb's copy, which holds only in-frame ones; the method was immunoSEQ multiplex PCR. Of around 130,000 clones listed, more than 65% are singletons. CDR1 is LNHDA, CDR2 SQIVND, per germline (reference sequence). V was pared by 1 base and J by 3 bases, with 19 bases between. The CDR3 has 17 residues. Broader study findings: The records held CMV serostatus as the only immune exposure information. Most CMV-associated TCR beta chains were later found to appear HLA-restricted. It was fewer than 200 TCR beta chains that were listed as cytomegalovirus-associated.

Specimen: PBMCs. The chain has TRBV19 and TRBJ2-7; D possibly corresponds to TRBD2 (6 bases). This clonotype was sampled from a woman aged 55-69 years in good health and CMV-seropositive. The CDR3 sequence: CASSIGPPTRGVYEQYF. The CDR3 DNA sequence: TGTGCCAGTAGTATAGGCCCCCCCACGCGGGGAGTCTACGAGCAGTACTTC.